This TCR beta chain is drawn from a study of blood T cell repertoires in COVID-19. Across the whole study: The cDNA or gDNA used as material had been derived from T cells, B-cell-depleted T cells, or PBMCs.

Only in-frame clones appear in the TCRdb table, and some are missing; sequencing was by immunoSEQ multiplex PCR. The sample has some 200,000 clones; 70% to 90% are singletons. This CDR3 is built from 12 residues. V shed 5 bases and J shed 8 bases, with 12 bases lying between them. This clone has only a few counts. The receptor's source is a man at least 80 years old with acute or convalescent COVID-19. The chain has TRBV12-3 or TRBV12-4 and TRBJ1-2; D perhaps matches TRBD1 (6 bases). Sequenced material: peripheral blood. Here the CDR3 reads CASSLGHEGYTF. Written as DNA, the CDR3 is TGTGCCAGCAGTCTGGGACACGAGGGCTACACCTTC.